This is a list of T cell receptor beta chains from one sample in a study of long-term antiretroviral therapy in people with HIV. Assay: immunoSEQ multiplex PCR; the TCRdb copy retains only in-frame clones and omits some. The table includes roughly 42,000 clones, roughly 90% detected once. The sample was unsorted PBMCs, taken 1.2 years after starting antiretroviral therapy. These receptors all come from a woman aged 45 to 65 with HIV. The CDR3 runs from the conserved cysteine through the conserved F or W. A D gene is named only where the DNA matches it firmly. The size field is filled for only some rows; it gives once, few, many or a size class.

TRBV7-8	NA	TRBJ2-5	16	TRBD2	CASSLGPGLAEETQYF	TGTGCCAGCAGCTTAGGGCCGGGACTAGCGGAAGAGACCCAGTACTTC
TRBV30	NA	TRBJ1-5	13	NA	CAWSVLGERPQHF	TGTGCCTGGAGTGTACTAGGGGAGAGGCCCCAGCATTTT
TRBV5-6	NA	TRBJ2-7	15	NA	CASSLFEGRRNEQYF	TGTGCCAGCAGCCTCTTTGAGGGGCGAAGAAACGAGCAGTACTTC
TRBV5-1	NA	TRBJ2-5	13	NA	CASSWDTQETQYF	TGCGCCAGCAGCTGGGATACCCAAGAGACCCAGTACTTC
TRBV9	NA	TRBJ1-1	15	NA	CASSVDPDSNTEAFF	TGTGCCAGCAGCGTCGACCCCGACTCGAACACTGAAGCTTTCTTT
TRBV7-9	NA	TRBJ2-5	13	NA	CASSLLARETQYF	TGTGCCAGCAGCTTACTAGCGCGAGAGACCCAGTACTTC
TRBV27	NA	TRBJ2-2	12	NA	CASSPGSGELFF	TGTGCCAGCAGTCCGGGGTCCGGGGAGCTGTTTTTT
TRBV11-2	NA	TRBJ2-7	14	NA	CASSSRGVTYEQYF	TGTGCCAGCAGCTCTCGGGGAGTTACCTACGAGCAGTACTTC
TRBV7-3	NA	TRBJ1-2	16	NA	CASSLTSIGGGYGYTF	TGTGCCAGCAGCTTAACTTCGATTGGGGGAGGCTATGGCTACACCTTC
TRBV7-9	NA	TRBJ2-7	16	NA	CASSPEAGLSSYEQYF	TGTGCCAGCAGCCCAGAGGCAGGATTAAGCTCCTACGAGCAGTACTTC
TRBV18	NA	TRBJ2-7	16	TRBD1	CASSPMGTGFSYEQYF	TGTGCCAGCTCACCAATGGGGACAGGGTTCTCCTACGAGCAGTACTTC
TRBV7-7	NA	TRBJ2-3	16	NA	CASSPGLSSSTDTQYF	TGTGCTAGCAGCCCCGGGCTCTCCTCTAGCACAGATACGCAGTATTTT
TRBV7-8	NA	TRBJ2-1	16	NA	CASSLAQGLPGDEQFF	TGTGCCAGCAGCTTAGCGCAGGGCCTCCCGGGAGATGAGCAGTTCTTC
TRBV29-1	NA	TRBJ1-2	12	NA	CSVVGPSEGYTF	TGCAGCGTTGTAGGGCCTTCGGAGGGCTACACCTTC
TRBV19	NA	TRBJ1-2	15	TRBD1	CASSSSLTGRRGYTF	TGTGCCAGTAGTAGCTCCTTGACAGGGAGAAGGGGGTACACCTTC
TRBV18	once	TRBJ2-1	15	NA	CASSEIDRGEDEQFF	TGTGCCAGCTCAGAAATTGACCGGGGAGAGGATGAGCAGTTCTTC
TRBV7-2	NA	TRBJ2-3	16	TRBD2	CASSLGGGGATDTQYF	TGTGCCAGCAGCTTAGGTGGCGGGGGAGCCACAGATACGCAGTATTTT
TRBV18	NA	TRBJ2-3	18	TRBD2	CASSPSPLNGGARDTQYF	TGTGCCAGCTCCCCCAGCCCTTTAAACGGGGGGGCAAGAGATACGCAGTATTTT
TRBV6-1	NA	TRBJ1-4	14	TRBD1	CASSQDRISEKLFF	TGTGCCAGCAGCCAGGACAGGATAAGTGAAAAACTGTTTTTT
TRBV2	NA	TRBJ1-2	12	NA	CASNPGIYGYTF	TGTGCCAGCAACCCAGGGATCTATGGCTACACCTTC
TRBV18	NA	TRBJ1-2	13	NA	CASSPPGNYGYTF	TGTGCCAGCTCACCACCTGGCAACTATGGCTACACCTTC
TRBV10-1	NA	TRBJ1-3	15	NA	CASSESQVGRNTIYF	TGCGCCAGCAGTGAGTCGCAAGTCGGAAGAAACACCATATATTTT
TRBV4-1	once	TRBJ2-7	15	TRBD1	CASSDATGSRNEQYF	TGCGCCAGCAGCGACGCGACAGGGTCGAGGAACGAGCAGTACTTC
TRBV6-1	NA	TRBJ1-6	15	NA	CASSDKAGDDSPLHF	TGTGCCAGCAGTGACAAGGCGGGGGACGATTCACCCCTCCACTTT
TRBV2	few	TRBJ1-5	16	NA	CASSVGQFYSNQPQHF	TGTGCCAGCAGTGTAGGGCAGTTTTATAGCAATCAGCCCCAGCATTTT
TRBV6-5	NA	TRBJ1-2	15	NA	CASSPFLDSNYGYTF	TGTGCCAGCAGTCCCTTTTTAGACAGTAACTATGGCTACACCTTC
TRBV21-1	NA	TRBJ2-3	15	NA	CASSPEGGVTDTQYF	TGTGCCAGCAGCCCGGAGGGGGGGGTCACAGATACGCAGTATTTT
TRBV7-8	once	TRBJ2-3	16	TRBD2	CASSLAGGGATDTQYF	TGTGCCAGCAGCTTAGCCGGCGGGGGGGCCACAGATACGCAGTATTTT
TRBV18	NA	TRBJ1-2	18	NA	CASSPRVLGSSTNYGYTF	TGTGCCAGCTCACCTCGGGTCTTAGGCAGCTCAACTAACTATGGCTACACCTTC
TRBV4-2	NA	TRBJ1-4	16	NA	CASSHLNRGSNEKLFF	TGTGCCAGCAGCCATCTGAATCGGGGCTCTAATGAAAAACTGTTTTTT
TRBV27	NA	TRBJ1-6	14	NA	CASTIGGVNSPLHF	TGTGCCAGCACAATCGGGGGGGTAAATTCACCCCTCCACTTT
TRBV5-1	NA	TRBJ1-1	14	TRBD1	CASSVQGAHTEAFF	TGCGCCAGCAGCGTCCAGGGGGCGCACACTGAAGCTTTCTTT
TRBV11-3	NA	TRBJ1-1	17	TRBD1	CASSPHRDRGMNTEAFF	TGTGCCAGCAGCCCGCACCGGGACAGGGGGATGAACACTGAAGCTTTCTTT
TRBV5-1	NA	TRBJ2-6	20	NA	CASSLGDGWGTLSGANVLTF	TGCGCCAGCAGCTTGGGGGATGGGTGGGGGACCTTATCTGGGGCCAACGTCCTGACTTTC
TRBV4-1	once	TRBJ2-1	14	NA	CASSQESGTYKQFF	TGCGCCAGCAGCCAAGAGAGTGGGACTTACAAGCAGTTCTTC
TRBV27	NA	TRBJ2-1	16	NA	CASSSWRAGPGDEQFF	TGTGCCAGCAGCAGCTGGCGGGCAGGCCCAGGGGATGAGCAGTTCTTC
TRBV27	once	TRBJ2-2	13	NA	CASSLGLAGELFF	TGTGCCAGCAGTTTAGGTTTGGCCGGGGAGCTGTTTTTT
TRBV11-2	NA	TRBJ1-2	13	TRBD1	CASSPDRDYGYTF	TGTGCCAGCAGCCCAGACAGGGACTATGGCTACACCTTC
TRBV19	few	TRBJ2-2	17	TRBD1	CASTDTTGVGYTGELFF	TGTGCCAGTACCGATACTACAGGGGTTGGGTACACCGGGGAGCTGTTTTTT
TRBV2	NA	TRBJ1-5	15	TRBD1	CASNGQGSPLGPQHF	TGTGCCAGCAATGGACAGGGCTCCCCGTTGGGGCCCCAGCATTTT
TRBV2	NA	TRBJ2-2	14	TRBD1	CASRGQGRAGELFF	TGTGCCAGCAGGGGACAGGGGCGGGCCGGGGAGCTGTTTTTT
TRBV7-3	NA	TRBJ2-1	13	TRBD2	CASSPGTSGEQFF	TGTGCCAGCAGCCCGGGGACTAGCGGGGAGCAGTTCTTC